The source of this T cell receptor (beta chain) is a study of cytomegalovirus exposure and HLA in healthy donors. General study findings and limits: The investigators catalogued 150 to 200 TCR beta chains as cytomegalovirus-associated. There were several of the most significant clusters that appeared linked to common viral pathogens in a later analysis.

The PCR was carried out with 60 Vbeta primers and 13 Jbeta primers. Original data processing: The count from a later analysis was tens of millions of unique TCR beta chains, roughly 11 million of them shared. Using immunoSEQ multiplex PCR, the repertoire was profiled, and TCRdb retains in-frame clones only, with some absent. The D gene and trimming were derived from the DNA, and the V and J assignments and clone size from that table. The sample consists of 150,000 to 200,000 clones, 75% to 80% of them appearing once. As for this clone: The antigen is unknown.

CDR1 and CDR2 (germline): MNHEY, SVGAGI. Trimming removed 6 bases from V and 10 bases from J; junction bases left unmatched: 9. The CDR3 is made up of 14 amino acids. The chain recombines TRBV6-5 with TRBJ1-6, with 7 nucleotides matching TRBD1. This TCR came from a woman aged 45-60 years in good health and CMV-seropositive. The source material was PBMCs. The chain's CDR3 is CASRLGGAGSPLHF. The CDR3 coding sequence is TGTGCCAGCAGACTAGGGGGCGCTGGGTCACCCCTCCACTTT.